This section outlines one T cell receptor beta chain sequence together with its context. This entry belongs to a study of blood T cell repertoires in COVID-19. For the study at large: Acute and convalescent COVID-19 samples came from the United States, Italy and Spain. From T cells, B-cell-depleted T cells, or PBMCs came the material, which was cDNA or gDNA.

Original analysis: Amplified reference gene primers provided the basis for estimating nucleated cell counts. Here immunoSEQ multiplex PCR was the method, and the copy in TCRdb shows in-frame clones only, minus some. The DNA gave D and trimming, while V, J and clone size come from that table. Of some 73,000 clones in the sample, roughly 86% were seen once. This CDR3 comprises 15 residues. Per the germline V gene, CDR1 is SNHLY and CDR2 is FYNNEI. V lost 3 bases and J lost 5, with 16 bases in between. This chain links TRBV2 with TRBJ2-5; D is unresolved. Sequenced input: peripheral blood. This receptor was identified in an older woman with acute or convalescent COVID-19. The CDR3 coding sequence is TGTGCCAGCAGTGATAGTGTCCTACCTTTCGAGACCCAGTACTTC. This codes for CASSDSVLPFETQYF.